The 22 T cell receptor beta chains below come from one sample, sequenced in a study of human T cells and chemical hapten exposure. TCRdb called the RACE reads again in MiXCR, with one record for every CDR3 protein. The sample records around 71,000 distinct CDR3 sequences, more than 8% being singletons. Noted time point: patch test 1, 2 weeks after DPC sensitization. Treatment here: therapeutic diphenylcyclopropenone sensitization with weekly scalp DPC. Sequenced material: whole blood, taken in connection with sensitization to the hapten diphenylcyclopropenone (DPC). These receptors came from a woman in her thirties or forties with alopecia areata. Some clones in this sample may be carry-over from other donors' samples.

This clonotype was seen at least ten times. The V call is TRBV6-5, the J call TRBJ1-5; no definite D call. The V end was cut by 0 bases, the J end by 6 bases, with 9 bases between. Germline V CDR1 and CDR2: MNHEY, SVGAGI. The length of the CDR3 is 14 residues. As DNA, the CDR3 is TGTGCCAGCAGTTACTCGATAGAGGGTCAGCCCCAGCATTTT. Amino acids: CASSYSIEGQPQHF.

This clonotype was seen many times. The V call is TRBV27, the J call TRBJ2-5; tentatively, D is TRBD2 (5 bases). The length of the CDR3 is 14 residues. CDR1 and CDR2 (germline): MNHEY, SMNVEV (reference sequence). Between the trimmed V and J ends, which lost 3 bases and 5 bases, there was a span of 13 bases. CDR3 amino acids: CASSLVWTGETQYF. Written as DNA, the CDR3 is TGTGCCAGCAGTTTGGTGTGGACGGGGGAGACCCAGTACTTC.

The chain combines TRBV4-2 with TRBJ2-5, with TRBD1 identical over 10 bases. There are 13 residues in the CDR3. J was trimmed by 11 bases and V by 0 bases; bases with no gene match: 3. Germline V gene data show CDR1 as LGHNA and CDR2 as YNFKEQ. The CDR3 spells CASSQETGGVQYF. The CDR3, as DNA: TGTGCCAGCAGCCAAGAGACAGGGGGCGTTCAGTACTTC.

V is TRBV29-1 and J is TRBJ2-3, with 9 bases lining up with TRBD2. This CDR3 is built from 14 residues. V gave up 7 bases and J gave up 0 bases; unmatched junction bases: 5. The germline gives CDR1 SQVTM, CDR2 ANQGSEA. The CDR3 DNA reads TGCAGCGCTGCTAGCGGGACTAGCACAGATACGCAGTATTTT. Its translation is CSAASGTSTDTQYF.

The CDR3, as DNA: TGTGCCAGCCTCGGCAGGACTAACTATGGCTACACCTTC. Encoded protein: CASLGRTNYGYTF. The chain combines TRBV6-6 with TRBJ1-2; no reliable D call. V shed 8 bases and J shed 0 bases, with 10 bases lying between them. The CDR3 covers 13 residues. The germline V gene encodes CDR1 MNHNY and CDR2 SVGAGI (reference sequence).

The chain has TRBV7-3 and TRBJ2-5, with a tentative D call TRBD2 (6 bases). The CDR3 totals 11 residues. Germline values: CDR1 SGHTA, CDR2 FQGTGA. V was shortened by 4 bases and J by 7 bases, with 7 bases between the two germline ends. This CDR3 is CASSSGGTQYF. In nucleotides, the CDR3 is TGTGCCAGCAGCTCCGGGGGGACCCAGTACTTC.

This clonotype was seen many times. The V call is TRBV20-1, the J call TRBJ2-1; D possibly corresponds to TRBD1 (6 bases). Germline-derived CDR1 and CDR2 are DFQATT and SNEGSKA (reference sequence). This CDR3 has 13 amino acids. V gave up 6 bases and J gave up 7 bases, with 16 bases separating them. CDR3 in amino acids: CSAPVRGWNEQFF. CDR3 in DNA: TGCAGTGCCCCGGTGAGGGGGTGGAATGAGCAGTTCTTC.

The sample holds many counts of this clonotype. The J gene is TRBJ1-2, the V gene TRBV29-1; the match to TRBD1 covers 7 bases. The V gene's germline CDR1 is SQVTM and CDR2 ANQGSEA. The V gene end was trimmed by 5 bases and the J gene end by 4 bases; junction bases not matched to a gene: 10. This CDR3 spans 14 amino acids. The CDR3 DNA follows: TGCAGCGTTCCCAGGGGGAGGGGTATCTATGGCTACACCTTC. Amino acids: CSVPRGRGIYGYTF. Filled out from reference TRBV29-1 and TRBJ1-2, the complete variable domain reads SAVISQKPSRDICQRGTSLTIQCQVDSQVTMMFWYRQQPGQSLTLIATANQGSEATYESGFVIDKFPISRPNLTFSTLTVSNMSPEDSSIYLCSVPRGRGIYGYTFGSGTRLTVV.

This clonotype was detected ten times or more. CDR3 in amino acids: CASSPSSAQSYNEQFF. In DNA, the CDR3 is TGTGCCAGCAGTCCCTCGTCAGCGCAATCCTACAATGAGCAGTTCTTC. The chain employs TRBV28 and TRBJ2-1; D is unclear. CDR3 length: 16 amino acids. Germline CDR1 and CDR2: MDHEN and SYDVKM. Trimming removed 5 bases at V and 1 base at J, with 15 bases between.

This clonotype was observed many times. This rearrangement joins TRBV11-2 to TRBJ1-1; possible D gene TRBD1, 5 bases. Deletions cut 5 bases from V and 6 bases from J, with 13 bases between. CDR3 length equals 13 residues. Germline V gene data show CDR1 as SGHAT and CDR2 as FQNNGV. In DNA form, the CDR3 reads TGTGCCAGCAGCCCGGGGCTACGTTCTGAAGCTTTCTTT. Translating gives CASSPGLRSEAFF.

The V call is TRBV3-1, the J call TRBJ2-2; 8 bases fit TRBD2. Germline CDR1 LGHDT, CDR2 YNNKEL (reference sequence). The J segment lost 4 bases and the V segment lost 2 bases, leaving 9 bases of the junction unmatched. The CDR3 has 17 residues. In nucleotides, the CDR3 is TGTGCCAGCAGCCAACCGCATACTAGCGGTCCCACCGGGGAGCTGTTTTTT. Protein product: CASSQPHTSGPTGELFF.

The rearrangement links TRBV29-1 to TRBJ1-5; D gene uncertain. Deletions cut 5 bases from V and 4 bases from J, with 9 bases between. This CDR3 is 12 amino acids long. Per the germline V gene, CDR1 is SQVTM and CDR2 is ANQGSEA. The CDR3 DNA reads as TGCAGCGTTAGTGGAGCAAATCAGCCCCAGCATTTT. Translated: CSVSGANQPQHF. Full variable domain (rest looked up from reference TRBV29-1 and TRBJ1-5): SAVISQKPSRDICQRGTSLTIQCQVDSQVTMMFWYRQQPGQSLTLIATANQGSEATYESGFVIDKFPISRPNLTFSTLTVSNMSPEDSSIYLCSVSGANQPQHFGDGTRLSIL.

This clonotype appeared many times. The chain combines TRBV2 with TRBJ2-5; D unclear. CDR1 and CDR2 (germline): SNHLY, FYNNEI. V lost 5 bases and J 9 bases, leaving 16 bases between the germline ends. CDR3 length: 13 amino acids. The CDR3 is CASSTDGGKAQYF. CDR3 nucleotide sequence: TGTGCCAGCAGTACTGACGGCGGCAAGGCCCAGTACTTC.

This clonotype was recorded at least ten times. The chain is built from TRBV7-3 and TRBJ2-3; D possibly corresponds to TRBD1 (6 bases). The CDR3 runs 16 residues. Germline V gives CDR1 SGHTA, CDR2 FQGTGA. V lost 5 bases, J lost 3 bases, and 18 bases lay in between. The CDR3 loop reads CASSLLGGRGTDTQYF. The CDR3 region has the DNA TGTGCCAGCAGCCTCCTAGGGGGAAGAGGGACAGATACGCAGTATTTT.

This clonotype was seen repeatedly, ten times or more. The chain joins TRBV12-3 or TRBV12-4 to TRBJ1-5, with 8 bases matching TRBD1. This CDR3 is 17 amino acids long. J gave up 1 base and V 5 bases, and 10 bases lay outside the gene matches. Here the CDR3 DNA reads TGTGCCAGCAGTCCAACAGGGGGAATGGGAAGCAATCAGCCCCAGCATTTT. Protein: CASSPTGGMGSNQPQHF.

The CDR3 protein is CSARGKAYGYTF. CDR3 bases: TGCAGTGCTAGGGGGAAGGCCTATGGCTACACCTTC. The J gene is TRBJ1-2, the V gene TRBV20-1, with no clear D. V dropped 3 bases and J dropped 4 bases, with 9 bases sitting between them. The length of the CDR3 is 12 residues. Germline V gene sequence: CDR1 DFQATT, CDR2 SNEGSKA (reference sequence).

This clonotype was seen repeatedly, ten times or more. V gene TRBV6-2 or TRBV6-3 combines with J gene TRBJ1-5; possible D gene TRBD1, 5 bases. Germline-derived CDR1 and CDR2 are MNHEY and SVGEGT. This CDR3 has 17 residues. V shed 7 bases and J shed 5 bases, with 24 bases lying between them. This chain's CDR3 is CASTRAGPPLNHQPQHF. In DNA form, the CDR3 reads TGTGCCAGCACCAGGGCAGGGCCACCCCTAAACCATCAGCCCCAGCATTTT.

This clonotype was seen a few times. This chain uses TRBV7-2 with TRBJ2-1; 8 positions match TRBD2. The trim removed 3 bases at V and 4 bases at J, leaving 5 bases unmatched. From germline, CDR1 is SGHTA and CDR2 FQGNSA. This CDR3 has 15 amino acids. Written as DNA, the CDR3 is TGTGCCAGCAGCTTTAACGGGGGGGTATACAATGAGCAGTTCTTC. Amino acid sequence: CASSFNGGVYNEQFF.

This clonotype has just a few counts. CDR3 residues: CASSPDGQRNYGYTF. CDR3 DNA sequence: TGTGCCAGCAGCCCCGACGGACAAAGGAACTATGGCTACACCTTC. V usage is TRBV7-9 and J usage is TRBJ1-2, with a tentative D call TRBD1 (5 bases). Trimming removed 5 bases from V and 2 bases from J, with 15 bases in between. This CDR3 spans 15 amino acids. Germline V gene data show CDR1 as SEHNR and CDR2 as FQNEAQ (reference sequence). Combining the CDR3 with reference TRBV7-9 and TRBJ1-2 gives the whole variable domain DTGVSQNPRHKITKRGQNVTFRCDPISEHNRLYWYRQTLGQGPEFLTYFQNEAQLEKSRLLSDRFSAERPKGSFSTLEIQRTEQGDSAMYLCASSPDGQRNYGYTFGSGTRLTVV.

On this clonotype: A much larger clone differs by one base, so this may be a read error. The chain uses TRBV12-3 or TRBV12-4 and TRBJ1-1; D not resolved. This CDR3 comprises 12 residues. CDR3 region: CTSSPSPTRAFF. Written as DNA, the CDR3 is TGTACCAGCAGCCCATCCCCAACTCGAGCTTTCTTT.

This clonotype was observed at least ten times. V gene TRBV29-1 combines with J gene TRBJ1-1; unclear D gene. This CDR3 contains 12 residues. In germline, CDR1 is SQVTM, CDR2 ANQGSEA. V lost 3 bases and J lost 5, with 10 bases in between. This CDR3 is CSVEERWTEAFF. The CDR3 nucleotides are TGCAGCGTTGAGGAACGGTGGACTGAAGCTTTCTTT.

This clonotype is labeled medium-sized. The chain recombines TRBV11-2 with TRBJ1-2; 7 bases match TRBD1. Germline CDR1 is SGHAT and CDR2 is FQNNGV. V lost 3 bases to trimming and J lost 12 bases; unmatched junction nucleotides: 7. The CDR3 sequence is 12 residues long. The chain's CDR3 is CASSLTGPKDTF. As DNA, the CDR3 is TGTGCCAGCAGCTTGACAGGGCCCAAGGACACCTTC.